This T cell receptor (beta chain) was identified in a study of T cells after yellow fever vaccination. Study-wide results and caveats: Abundant bulk-population clonotypes could contaminate the FACS-sorted repertoires. Detected again after the booster were most primary-vaccination clones, at 96% CD4 and roughly 88% CD8. Weaker, the secondary response had a peak occurring faster, on day 5 versus 15.

The CDR3 loop spans 15 amino acids. The germline gives CDR1 SEHNR, CDR2 FQNEAQ (reference sequence). The V end was cut by 3 bases, the J end by 2 bases, with 11 bases between. For TCR, cDNA came from 5'RACE template switching, which added a universal primer site and UMIs. In TCRdb, the 5' RACE reads were re-called with MiXCR into one record per CDR3 protein. The table records 45,000 to 65,000 distinct CDR3 sequences, approximately 7% of them present only once. The chain uses TRBV7-9 and TRBJ1-3; tentative D call: TRBD1 (6 bases). The origin of this receptor is a man aged 18 to 29 who received the YFV17D yellow fever vaccine. The sequences come from CD8+ T cells not binding an NS4B(214-222) dextramer, sorted from PBMCs, collected approximately 40 days after the first yellow fever vaccination. CDR3 bases: TGTGCCAGCAGCTTTACAGGGCACCCTGGAAACACCATATATTTT. Residues: CASSFTGHPGNTIYF.